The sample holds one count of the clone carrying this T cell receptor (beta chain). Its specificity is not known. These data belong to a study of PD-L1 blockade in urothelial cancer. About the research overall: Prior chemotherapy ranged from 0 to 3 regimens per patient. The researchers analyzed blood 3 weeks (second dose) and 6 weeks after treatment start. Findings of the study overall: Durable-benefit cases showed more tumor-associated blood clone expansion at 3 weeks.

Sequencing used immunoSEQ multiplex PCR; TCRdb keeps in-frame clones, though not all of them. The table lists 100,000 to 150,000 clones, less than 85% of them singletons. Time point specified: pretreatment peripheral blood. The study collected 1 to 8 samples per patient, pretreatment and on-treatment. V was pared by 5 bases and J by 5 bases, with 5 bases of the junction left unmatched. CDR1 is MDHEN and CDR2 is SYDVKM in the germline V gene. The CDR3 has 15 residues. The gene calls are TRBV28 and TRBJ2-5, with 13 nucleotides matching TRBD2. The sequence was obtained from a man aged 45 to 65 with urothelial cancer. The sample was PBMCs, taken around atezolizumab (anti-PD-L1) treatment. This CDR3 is CASSRTSGSWETQYF. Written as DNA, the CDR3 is TGTGCCAGCAGTCGGACTAGCGGGAGTTGGGAGACCCAGTACTTC.